This paragraph covers one T cell receptor (beta chain) sequence. The antigen remains unidentified. Vbeta (60) and Jbeta (13) primers were used in the PCR. Some clones are missing from TCRdb's copy, which holds only in-frame ones; the method was immunoSEQ multiplex PCR. The data contain roughly 250,000 clones, approximately 70% of them seen just once; the ten biggest clones take up around 2.3%. The CDR3 spans 16 residues. Trimming took 5 bases from V and 4 from J; bases not matched to a gene: 10. Per the germline V gene, CDR1 is SGHAT and CDR2 is FQNNGV. The source of the sample is a study of cytomegalovirus exposure and HLA in healthy donors. Study-wide results and limits: Donors belonging to an Asian-associated ancestry cluster reportedly showed fewer N-insertions in productive TCRs than the approximately 670-donor mean, according to what a later analysis found.

The receptor comes from a female donor in good health and CMV-seronegative. This chain uses TRBV11-2 with TRBJ2-2; 7 bases match TRBD1. Sequencing used PBMCs. The CDR3 DNA reads as TGTGCCAGCAGCCCAGTTAGGGGGCAAGGCACCGGGGAGCTGTTTTTT. This gives the protein CASSPVRGQGTGELFF.